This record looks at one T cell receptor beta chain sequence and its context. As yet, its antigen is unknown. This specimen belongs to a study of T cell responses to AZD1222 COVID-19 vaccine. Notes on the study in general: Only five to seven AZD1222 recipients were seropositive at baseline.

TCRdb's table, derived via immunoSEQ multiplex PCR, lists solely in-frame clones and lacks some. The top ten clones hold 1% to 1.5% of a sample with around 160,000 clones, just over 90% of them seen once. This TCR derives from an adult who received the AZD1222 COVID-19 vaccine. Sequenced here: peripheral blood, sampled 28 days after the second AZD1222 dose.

CDR3 sequence: CASSLLVTDTQYF. The CDR3 DNA reads TGTGCCAGCAGCTTACTCGTTACAGATACGCAGTATTTT. J is TRBJ2-3 and V is TRBV13; D gene uncertain. The V and J ends lost 2 bases and 3 bases respectively, with 6 bases between them. CDR1 is PRHDT, CDR2 FYEKMQ, per germline (reference sequence). The CDR3 sequence is 13 residues long.